This is a list of T cell receptor beta chains from one sample in a study of blood T cell repertoires in COVID-19. Repertoires were generated with immunoSEQ multiplex PCR, while TCRdb's copy carries only in-frame clones and drops some. The table has 250,000 to 350,000 clones, 70% to 90% seen once; the top ten hold approximately 13%. Sequenced input: peripheral blood. Every receptor here comes from an older woman with acute or convalescent COVID-19. CDR3s include the opening cysteine and the closing phenylalanine or tryptophan. Fields, in order: clone size, D gene, V gene, J gene, CDR3 DNA, CDR3 protein. The D gene is left open where the match is weak. Where a row states a size, it is once, few, many or the class of an expanded clone; other rows omit it.

clone size: NA
D gene: NA
V gene: TRBV5-1
J gene: TRBJ1-1
CDR3 DNA: TGCGCCAGCAGCGACTCACCCGGTATGAACACTGAAGCTTTCTTT
CDR3 protein: CASSDSPGMNTEAFF

clone size: few
D gene: NA
V gene: TRBV25-1
J gene: TRBJ1-2
CDR3 DNA: TGTGCCAGCCAAAGTTGGTCCGACTTGAACGGCTACACCTTC
CDR3 protein: CASQSWSDLNGYTF

clone size: NA
D gene: TRBD1
V gene: TRBV19
J gene: TRBJ2-7
CDR3 DNA: TGTGCCAGTAGTATGTCCAGGGGGCGATCCTACGAGCAGTACTTC
CDR3 protein: CASSMSRGRSYEQYF

clone size: NA
D gene: TRBD1
V gene: TRBV27
J gene: TRBJ1-2
CDR3 DNA: TGTGCCAGCCGGGACAGTTCGAACTATGGCTACACCTTC
CDR3 protein: CASRDSSNYGYTF

clone size: once
D gene: NA
V gene: TRBV28
J gene: TRBJ1-4
CDR3 DNA: TGTGCCAGCAGTTTATGGGGGCCCAATGAAAAACTGTTTTTT
CDR3 protein: CASSLWGPNEKLFF

clone size: NA
D gene: TRBD2
V gene: TRBV13
J gene: TRBJ2-3
CDR3 DNA: TGTGCCAGCAGCCCCCCTGGCATGGGACTAGCGGGGAGCACAGATACGCAGTATTTT
CDR3 protein: CASSPPGMGLAGSTDTQYF

clone size: NA
D gene: TRBD1
V gene: TRBV9
J gene: TRBJ1-5
CDR3 DNA: TGTGCCAGCAGCGCCCGGGACAGCCTTGGTCAGCCCCAGCATTTT
CDR3 protein: CASSARDSLGQPQHF

clone size: NA
D gene: TRBD2
V gene: TRBV5-1
J gene: TRBJ2-2
CDR3 DNA: TGCGCCAGCAGCTCCTCCGAGGTGGGCGGATGGACTAGCGGAACGAACACCGGGGAGCTGTTTTTT
CDR3 protein: CASSSSEVGGWTSGTNTGELFF

clone size: NA
D gene: TRBD1
V gene: TRBV28
J gene: TRBJ2-7
CDR3 DNA: TGTGCCAGCAGATCGGGGGACAGGGGGCTCCACGAGCAGTACTTC
CDR3 protein: CASRSGDRGLHEQYF

clone size: NA
D gene: TRBD1
V gene: TRBV27
J gene: TRBJ1-6
CDR3 DNA: TGTGCCAGCAGTTTAAAAGGGGGCTGGCCCGTTTCACCCCTCCACTTT
CDR3 protein: CASSLKGGWPVSPLHF

clone size: NA
D gene: NA
V gene: TRBV18
J gene: TRBJ1-1
CDR3 DNA: TGTGCCAGCTCACCTGCCGGGACATCGAACACTGAAGCTTTCTTT
CDR3 protein: CASSPAGTSNTEAFF

clone size: NA
D gene: NA
V gene: TRBV3-1/TRBV3-2
J gene: TRBJ1-4
CDR3 DNA: TGTGCCAGCAGCCAAGATTTCGGGGGGCAGGATGAAAAACTGTTTTTT
CDR3 protein: CASSQDFGGQDEKLFF

clone size: NA
D gene: NA
V gene: TRBV29-1
J gene: TRBJ1-1
CDR3 DNA: TGCAGCGCAGGATCAGGGGCTCGGACTGAAGCTTTCTTT
CDR3 protein: CSAGSGARTEAFF

clone size: NA
D gene: NA
V gene: TRBV30
J gene: TRBJ1-2
CDR3 DNA: TGTGCCTGGAGCGGGGGGGCAAGGTATGGCTACACCTTC
CDR3 protein: CAWSGGARYGYTF

clone size: NA
D gene: TRBD1
V gene: TRBV7-9
J gene: TRBJ1-4
CDR3 DNA: TGTGCCAGCAGCTTTTGGACAGGTTCTGCAACTAATGAAAAACTGTTTTTT
CDR3 protein: CASSFWTGSATNEKLFF

clone size: NA
D gene: TRBD2
V gene: TRBV7-9
J gene: TRBJ2-7
CDR3 DNA: TGTGCCAGCAGCTCCTTAGCGGGAGTGGACGAGCAGTACTTC
CDR3 protein: CASSSLAGVDEQYF

clone size: NA
D gene: TRBD2
V gene: TRBV20-1
J gene: TRBJ2-7
CDR3 DNA: TGCAGTGCTTGTGACGACAGTAGGACTAGCGGGAACGAGCAGTACTTC
CDR3 protein: CSACDDSRTSGNEQYF

clone size: NA
D gene: TRBD1
V gene: TRBV30
J gene: TRBJ2-7
CDR3 DNA: TGTGCCTGGAGTCCGGACAGGGTTGTCTACGAGCAGTACTTC
CDR3 protein: CAWSPDRVVYEQYF

clone size: once
D gene: TRBD2
V gene: TRBV2
J gene: TRBJ2-3
CDR3 DNA: TGTGCCAGCAGTGAAGCCCAAGCGGGGGGTTTCGATACGCAGTATTTT
CDR3 protein: CASSEAQAGGFDTQYF

clone size: NA
D gene: TRBD1
V gene: TRBV6-6
J gene: TRBJ2-7
CDR3 DNA: TGTGCCAGCAGCCGCCCAGACAGGGGACGCTACGAGCAGTACTTC
CDR3 protein: CASSRPDRGRYEQYF

clone size: NA
D gene: TRBD1
V gene: TRBV6-2/TRBV6-3
J gene: TRBJ1-1
CDR3 DNA: TGTGCCAGCAGTATTGACAGGGGACCTGAAGCTTTCTTT
CDR3 protein: CASSIDRGPEAFF

clone size: NA
D gene: NA
V gene: TRBV18
J gene: TRBJ1-4
CDR3 DNA: TGTGCCAGCTCACCTAGAAAATCAACTAATGAAAAACTGTTTTTT
CDR3 protein: CASSPRKSTNEKLFF

clone size: NA
D gene: NA
V gene: TRBV6-5
J gene: TRBJ2-7
CDR3 DNA: TGTGCCAGCAGTTACTCGAGTGAGGGCTCCTACGAGCAGTACTTC
CDR3 protein: CASSYSSEGSYEQYF

clone size: once
D gene: NA
V gene: TRBV29-1
J gene: TRBJ2-3
CDR3 DNA: TGCAGCGTCCGCGGAACCACAGATACGCAGTATTTT
CDR3 protein: CSVRGTTDTQYF

clone size: NA
D gene: NA
V gene: TRBV28
J gene: TRBJ1-5
CDR3 DNA: TGTGCCAGCACCCCGTTTTATAGCAATCAGCCCCAGCATTTT
CDR3 protein: CASTPFYSNQPQHF

clone size: once
D gene: NA
V gene: TRBV15
J gene: TRBJ2-2
CDR3 DNA: TGTGCCACCAATCTTGGAGGGCCGGACACCGGGGAGCTGTTTTTT
CDR3 protein: CATNLGGPDTGELFF

clone size: NA
D gene: NA
V gene: TRBV9
J gene: TRBJ2-3
CDR3 DNA: TGTGCCAGCAGCGTGCAGGTACCAGATACGCAGTATTTT
CDR3 protein: CASSVQVPDTQYF

clone size: NA
D gene: TRBD2
V gene: TRBV29-1
J gene: TRBJ2-2
CDR3 DNA: TGCAGCGGTGGGGGGGAGGGGAGGACCGGGGAGCTGTTTTTT
CDR3 protein: CSGGGEGRTGELFF

clone size: NA
D gene: NA
V gene: TRBV6-5
J gene: TRBJ1-1
CDR3 DNA: TGTGCCAGCAGTCCCGAGAAGAACACTGAAGCTTTCTTT
CDR3 protein: CASSPEKNTEAFF

clone size: NA
D gene: NA
V gene: TRBV25-1
J gene: TRBJ1-5
CDR3 DNA: TGTGCCAGCTCCTCCCCCGGAGGGCAGCCCCAGCATTTT
CDR3 protein: CASSSPGGQPQHF

clone size: NA
D gene: NA
V gene: TRBV2
J gene: TRBJ1-2
CDR3 DNA: TGTGCCAGCAGGGAGGGGAGCTATGGCTACACCTTC
CDR3 protein: CASREGSYGYTF

clone size: NA
D gene: NA
V gene: TRBV4-2
J gene: TRBJ2-3
CDR3 DNA: TGTGCCAGCAGCCAAGGACTAGGAGGAGGGGGAGGGGGCACAGATACGCAGTATTTT
CDR3 protein: CASSQGLGGGGGGTDTQYF

clone size: NA
D gene: NA
V gene: TRBV30
J gene: TRBJ1-4
CDR3 DNA: TGTGCCTGGAGTTACAGGGATAATGAAAAACTGTTTTTT
CDR3 protein: CAWSYRDNEKLFF

clone size: NA
D gene: TRBD2
V gene: TRBV7-8
J gene: TRBJ2-7
CDR3 DNA: TGTGCCAGCAGCGTAGGGGAAGCGGGAGGGGTTCCGTACTTC
CDR3 protein: CASSVGEAGGVPYF

clone size: NA
D gene: NA
V gene: TRBV28
J gene: TRBJ2-3
CDR3 DNA: TGTGCCAGCAGTCTCGCGGACAGCACGCAGTATTTT
CDR3 protein: CASSLADSTQYF

clone size: NA
D gene: NA
V gene: TRBV28
J gene: TRBJ1-2
CDR3 DNA: TGTGCCAGCAGTTTATTGTTGGGGGGATATGGCTACACCTTC
CDR3 protein: CASSLLLGGYGYTF

clone size: NA
D gene: NA
V gene: TRBV19
J gene: TRBJ1-5
CDR3 DNA: TGTGCCAGTAGAGTAACAGGGTCGGGCGGTCAGCCCCAGCATTTT
CDR3 protein: CASRVTGSGGQPQHF

clone size: NA
D gene: TRBD1
V gene: TRBV5-1
J gene: TRBJ1-6
CDR3 DNA: TGCGCCAGCAGCGTGGGACAGGGAACTAATTCACCCCTCCACTTT
CDR3 protein: CASSVGQGTNSPLHF

clone size: NA
D gene: NA
V gene: TRBV5-1
J gene: TRBJ2-2
CDR3 DNA: TGCGCCAGCAGCCTAATCCAAGGGGAGCTGTTTTTT
CDR3 protein: CASSLIQGELFF

clone size: NA
D gene: TRBD1
V gene: TRBV9
J gene: TRBJ1-6
CDR3 DNA: TGTGCCAGCAGCTCCGGGACAGGGGGCTCTGGTTCACCCCTCCACTTT
CDR3 protein: CASSSGTGGSGSPLHF

clone size: NA
D gene: TRBD1
V gene: TRBV27
J gene: TRBJ2-1
CDR3 DNA: TGTGCCAGCAGTACCAACCTGGGACAGGGCTACAATGAGCAGTTCTTC
CDR3 protein: CASSTNLGQGYNEQFF

clone size: NA
D gene: TRBD2
V gene: TRBV3-1/TRBV3-2
J gene: TRBJ2-3
CDR3 DNA: TGTGCCAGCAGCCACGCATCCGGGACTAGCGGGAGAGGTCGGCACACAGATACGCAGTATTTT
CDR3 protein: CASSHASGTSGRGRHTDTQYF

clone size: NA
D gene: NA
V gene: TRBV10-3
J gene: TRBJ2-2
CDR3 DNA: TGTGCCATGGCACCGGCGACCACAGGGAACACCGGGGAGCTGTTTTTT
CDR3 protein: CAMAPATTGNTGELFF